A selection of T cell receptor beta chains follows, all from one sample in a study of T cell responses to AZD1222 COVID-19 vaccine. Profiling relied on immunoSEQ multiplex PCR, and the TCRdb table lists in-frame clones only, not all of them. Among 140,000 to 150,000 clones, around four fifths were seen once, and the ten largest hold roughly 4%. The source material was peripheral blood, sampled on day 0 of MenACWY control vaccination. These receptors all come from an adult in good health. CDR3s include the opening cysteine and the closing phenylalanine or tryptophan. Each record gives: CDR3 protein, CDR3 DNA, V gene, clone size, J gene, D gene. The D gene is left open where the match is weak. Rows give clone size only sometimes, using once, few, many, or a class for an expanded clone.

CATSRGGTGQGTLHF,TGTGCCACCAGCAGAGGTGGAACAGGGCAAGGGACCCTCCACTTT,TRBV15,once,TRBJ1-6,-
CASSIGLGRNNYGYTF,TGTGCCAGTAGTATTGGACTGGGCAGAAACAACTATGGCTACACCTTC,TRBV19,-,TRBJ1-2,-
CASSDQPGGAGYNEQFF,TGTGCCAGCAGTGACCAGCCGGGAGGGGCAGGGTACAATGAGCAGTTCTTC,TRBV6-4,-,TRBJ2-1,TRBD2
CASSFGTVNSPLHF,TGTGCCAGCAGCTTCGGGACAGTTAATTCACCCCTCCACTTT,TRBV5-6,-,TRBJ1-6,TRBD1
CASSLTGGGEKLFF,TGTGCCAGCTCACTAACAGGGGGCGGCGAAAAACTGTTTTTT,TRBV18,-,TRBJ1-4,TRBD1
CASSPTGTSSTGELFF,TGCGCCAGCAGTCCCACCGGGACTAGCTCGACCGGGGAGCTGTTTTTT,TRBV4-1,-,TRBJ2-2,TRBD2
CASSQDHRGETQYF,TGCGCCAGCAGCCAAGATCACAGGGGTGAGACCCAGTACTTC,TRBV4-1,-,TRBJ2-5,TRBD1
CAWGKTLSGNTIYF,TGTGCCTGGGGTAAAACCCTCTCTGGAAACACCATATATTTT,TRBV30,few,TRBJ1-3,-
CASSSREYGYTF,TGTGCCAGCAGTAGCCGCGAGTATGGCTACACCTTC,TRBV6-5,-,TRBJ1-2,-
CSVDTGGAQYF,TGCAGCGTTGATACAGGAGGAGCCCAGTACTTC,TRBV29-1,-,TRBJ2-5,-
CASSYLGDNEQFF,TGTGCCAGCAGTTACCTCGGGGACAATGAGCAGTTCTTC,TRBV6-5,few,TRBJ2-1,-
CASSESYLGYTF,TGCGCCAGCAGTGAGTCGTATCTGGGCTACACCTTC,TRBV10-2,-,TRBJ1-2,-
CASTPDLRESPHF,TGCGCCAGCACTCCGGACCTTCGGGAATCTCCTCACTTC,TRBV10-1,-,TRBJ2-7,-
CASIDREQSYNEQFF,TGCGCCAGCATCGACAGGGAGCAATCCTACAATGAGCAGTTCTTC,TRBV10-2,-,TRBJ2-1,TRBD1
CAPLGASYGYTF,TGTGCCCCTTTAGGGGCCAGCTATGGCTACACCTTC,TRBV25-1,-,TRBJ1-2,-
CATARKGYSLHF,TGTGCCACCGCTAGAAAGGGTTACTCCCTCCACTTT,TRBV6-5,-,TRBJ1-6,-
CASSISDNTQYF,TGTGCCAGTAGTATCTCCGATAATACACAGTATTTT,TRBV19,-,TRBJ2-3,-
CASSIPIQGNYGYTF,TGTGCCAGCAGCATCCCTATACAGGGCAACTATGGCTACACCTTC,TRBV7-9,-,TRBJ1-2,-
CASRPTGSNGYTF,TGTGCCAGCAGGCCCACAGGGAGCAATGGCTACACCTTC,TRBV6-5,-,TRBJ1-2,-
CASNSDSVNTEAFF,TGCGCCAGCAATTCGGACAGTGTGAACACTGAAGCTTTCTTT,TRBV5-1,-,TRBJ1-1,-
CASSLLTGSPNSPLHF,TGTGCCAGCTCACTACTGACAGGGTCCCCTAATTCACCCCTCCACTTT,TRBV18,-,TRBJ1-6,TRBD1
CASKQGGGGASREQFF,TGTGCCAGCAAGCAGGGGGGCGGGGGAGCCTCGCGGGAGCAGTTCTTC,TRBV7-8,-,TRBJ2-1,-
CASSQDGLAGGEQFF,TGTGCCAGCAGCCAAGACGGACTAGCGGGAGGGGAGCAGTTCTTC,TRBV3-1/TRBV3-2,-,TRBJ2-1,TRBD2
CASSLSGTRRTDTQYF,TGTGCCAGCAGTTTGTCCGGGACTAGGAGGACAGATACGCAGTATTTT,TRBV3-1/TRBV3-2,few,TRBJ2-3,TRBD2
CASSFDRGSTDTQYF,TGCGCCAGCAGCTTCGACAGGGGGAGTACAGATACGCAGTATTTT,TRBV5-1,-,TRBJ2-3,TRBD1
CAISEGEEGETQYF,TGTGCCATCAGTGAGGGAGAGGAAGGAGAGACCCAGTACTTC,TRBV10-3,-,TRBJ2-5,-
CASGETSGGYTF,TGTGCCAGCGGGGAAACAAGTGGAGGCTACACCTTC,TRBV2,-,TRBJ1-2,-
CASSLVGQGEVDYGYTF,TGTGCCAGCAGCTTAGTGGGACAGGGGGAGGTTGACTATGGCTACACCTTC,TRBV7-9,-,TRBJ1-2,TRBD1
CASSHEKRTGPDNYGYTF,TGCGCCAGCAGCCACGAGAAAAGGACAGGGCCCGATAACTATGGCTACACCTTC,TRBV4-1,few,TRBJ1-2,TRBD1
CASSDLRQTLPGELFF,TGTGCCAGCAGTGACCTGCGACAGACCCTCCCCGGGGAGCTGTTTTTT,TRBV7-3,-,TRBJ2-2,-
CASSRGHINNQPQHF,TGTGCCAGCAGCCGGGGACACATCAACAATCAGCCCCAGCATTTT,TRBV3-1/TRBV3-2,-,TRBJ1-5,-
CASSLVGGPFNQPQHF,TGTGCCAGCAGTTTGGTCGGGGGCCCTTTCAATCAGCCCCAGCATTTT,TRBV28,-,TRBJ1-5,-
CASSQEWTGRGNTIYF,TGCGCCAGCAGCCAAGAATGGACAGGGCGAGGAAACACCATATATTTT,TRBV4-1,-,TRBJ1-3,TRBD1
CASSGTGGSYNEQFF,TGTGCCAGCAGCGGGACAGGGGGCTCCTACAATGAGCAGTTCTTC,TRBV2,-,TRBJ2-1,TRBD1
CSVDATTYRFMTGNQPQHF,TGCAGCGTTGATGCCACGACCTACCGATTCATGACAGGAAATCAGCCCCAGCATTTT,TRBV29-1,-,TRBJ1-5,-
CASSYSGTTNYGYTF,TGTGCCAGCAGTTACTCGGGGACTACTAACTATGGCTACACCTTC,TRBV6-5,-,TRBJ1-2,-
CASRWGPPGQGLNGYTF,TGTGCCAGCAGGTGGGGACCACCGGGACAGGGGTTAAATGGCTACACCTTC,TRBV27,-,TRBJ1-2,TRBD1
CASSQGPLGQYF,TGTGCCAGCAGCCAAGGACCATTGGGGCAGTACTTC,TRBV7-6,-,TRBJ2-7,-
CASSDTGESTEAFF,TGTGCCAGCAGTGACACGGGAGAGAGCACTGAAGCTTTCTTT,TRBV6-4,-,TRBJ1-1,-
CASSLGVAPYEQYF,TGCGCCAGCAGCTTGGGAGTGGCGCCCTACGAGCAGTACTTC,TRBV5-1,once,TRBJ2-7,-
CASSPGQGEQPQHF,TGTGCCAGCTCACCGGGACAGGGGGAACAGCCCCAGCATTTT,TRBV18,-,TRBJ1-5,TRBD1
CASTLGGIHNSPLHF,TGTGCCAGCACCCTCGGGGGGATACATAATTCACCCCTCCACTTT,TRBV27,-,TRBJ1-6,-
CASSLRGSTYNEQFF,TGTGCCAGCAGCTTACGGGGGAGTACCTACAATGAGCAGTTCTTC,TRBV7-9,-,TRBJ2-1,-
CASSLGTDPTNEQFF,TGTGCCAGCAGCTTGGGGACAGATCCTACCAATGAGCAGTTCTTC,TRBV5-4,-,TRBJ2-1,-
CASSVAGDTGELFF,TGTGCCAGCAGTGTAGCAGGGGACACCGGGGAGCTGTTTTTT,TRBV6-1,once,TRBJ2-2,-
CASSWASGLSNTEAFF,TGCGCCAGCAGCTGGGCTTCGGGACTGTCGAACACTGAAGCTTTCTTT,TRBV5-1,-,TRBJ1-1,-
CASSQGTAGTDTQYF,TGTGCCAGCAGCCAAGGAACCGCTGGCACAGATACGCAGTATTTT,TRBV3-1/TRBV3-2,-,TRBJ2-3,-
CASSLDRGVWNEQFF,TGTGCCAGTAGTCTAGACAGGGGGGTTTGGAATGAGCAGTTCTTC,TRBV19,-,TRBJ2-1,TRBD1
CASSPTGLGNSPLHF,TGTGCCAGCAGCCCAACAGGGCTGGGTAATTCACCCCTCCACTTT,TRBV6-5,once,TRBJ1-6,-
CASSDTSTGVGEQFF,TGTGCCAGCAGTGACACCTCGACAGGGGTTGGTGAGCAGTTCTTC,TRBV6-4,-,TRBJ2-1,TRBD1
CASSQRQVGNSPLHF,TGTGCCAGCAGTCAGAGACAGGTTGGGAACTCACCCCTCCACTTT,TRBV28,-,TRBJ1-6,-
CASSPTDSYNEQFF,TGTGCCAGCTCACCTACAGACTCCTACAATGAGCAGTTCTTC,TRBV18,-,TRBJ2-1,-
CASLSGSNYGYTF,TGTGCCAGCCTCTCCGGGTCTAACTATGGCTACACCTTC,TRBV28,-,TRBJ1-2,-
CASSSWDRGLYRLAEQFF,TGTGCCAGCAGCTCCTGGGACAGGGGGCTTTATCGGCTCGCTGAGCAGTTCTTC,TRBV12-1,few,TRBJ2-1,-
CASSSWDSMNTEAFF,TGTGCCAGCAGCTCCTGGGACAGTATGAACACTGAAGCTTTCTTT,TRBV7-9,-,TRBJ1-1,TRBD1
CASSVAVDSTDTQYF,TGTGCCAGCAGCGTAGCGGTAGATAGCACAGATACGCAGTATTTT,TRBV9,-,TRBJ2-3,-
CASSYYGQGVSPLHF,TGTGCCAGCAGTTACTATGGACAGGGGGTTTCACCCCTCCACTTT,TRBV6-5,-,TRBJ1-6,TRBD1
CASSRGAGTSGEYEQYF,TGCGCCAGCAGCCGGGGAGCCGGGACTAGCGGGGAATACGAGCAGTACTTC,TRBV5-1,-,TRBJ2-7,TRBD2
CASSLETLLGESGYGYTF,TGTGCCAGCAGCTTAGAGACCCTACTTGGGGAATCTGGCTATGGCTACACCTTC,TRBV5-8,few,TRBJ1-2,-